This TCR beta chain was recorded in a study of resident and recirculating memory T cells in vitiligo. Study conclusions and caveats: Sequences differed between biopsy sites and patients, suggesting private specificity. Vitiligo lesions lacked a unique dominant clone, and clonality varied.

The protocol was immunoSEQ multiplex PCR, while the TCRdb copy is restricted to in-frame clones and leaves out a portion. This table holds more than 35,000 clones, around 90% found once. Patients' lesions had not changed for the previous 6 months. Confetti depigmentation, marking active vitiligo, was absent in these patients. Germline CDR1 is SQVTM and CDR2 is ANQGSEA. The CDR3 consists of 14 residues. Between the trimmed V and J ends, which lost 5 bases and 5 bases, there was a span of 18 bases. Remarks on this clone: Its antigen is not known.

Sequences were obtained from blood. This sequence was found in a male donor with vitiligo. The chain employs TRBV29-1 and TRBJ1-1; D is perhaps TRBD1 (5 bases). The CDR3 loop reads CSVKGMDKRTEAFF. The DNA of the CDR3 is TGCAGCGTTAAAGGTATGGACAAGAGGACTGAAGCTTTCTTT.